The 14 T cell receptor beta chains below all came from one sample that was sequenced in a study of T cell repertoires in cytomegalovirus infection. TCRdb reanalysed the reads using MiXCR and keeps one entry per CDR3 protein. The table shows around 140,000 distinct CDR3 sequences, with under 8.5% occurring only once. The sample was PBMCs. The receptors here all came from a human donor in good health (CMV status not recorded). Some clones in this sample may be carry-over from other donors' samples.

This clonotype has only a few counts. The rearrangement uses TRBV11-2 and TRBJ2-1, with 7 bases identical to TRBD2. This CDR3 is 14 amino acids long. Germline V gene data show CDR1 as SGHAT and CDR2 as FQNNGV. J gave up 13 bases and V 1 base, and 10 bases lay outside the gene matches. The chain's CDR3 is CASSLGEGRTPQFF. CDR3 nucleotide sequence: TGTGCCAGCAGCTTAGGGGAGGGACGCACACCTCAGTTCTTC.

The genes are TRBV28 and TRBJ1-1, with D possibly being TRBD1 (6 bases). The germline gives CDR1 MDHEN, CDR2 SYDVKM. CDR3 length equals 13 residues. The germline V and J ends were trimmed by 8 bases and 10 bases, with 20 bases remaining between them. The CDR3 region is CASLSTGRSVAFF. CDR3 coding DNA: TGTGCCAGCCTGTCTACAGGGAGGAGCGTAGCTTTCTTT.

This clonotype was observed a handful of times. J is TRBJ1-4 and V is TRBV7-8; 12 bases map to TRBD1. The germline CDR1 and CDR2 sequences are SGHVS and FQNEAQ. This CDR3 has 18 amino acids. V lost 5 bases, J lost 2 bases, and 9 bases stayed unmatched. CDR3 nucleotide sequence: TGTGCCAGCAGCCCTGGGGGACAGGGGGCGCGGACTAATGAAAAACTGTTTTTT. Translation: CASSPGGQGARTNEKLFF.

This clonotype was observed many times. V and J are TRBV7-6 and TRBJ1-6; the D gene is possibly TRBD1 (6 bases). CDR3 length: 15 amino acids. Deletions cut 3 bases from V and 7 bases from J, with 13 bases between. CDR1 and CDR2 from the germline V gene are SGHVS and FNYEAQ. The CDR3 sequence: CASSFRTGMNSPLHF. In DNA form, the CDR3 reads TGTGCCAGCAGCTTTAGAACAGGGATGAATTCACCCCTCCACTTT. Together with reference TRBV7-6 and TRBJ1-6, the CDR3 gives the full variable domain: GAGVSQSPRYKVTKRGQDVALRCDPISGHVSLYWYRQALGQGPEFLTYFNYEAQQDKSGLPNDRFSAERPEGSISTLTIQRTEQRDSAMYRCASSFRTGMNSPLHFGNGTRLTVT.

This clonotype has at least ten counts. This sequence joins TRBV6-5 and TRBJ2-3, with TRBD2 matching over 8 bases. V shed 4 bases and J 0 bases; nucleotides not matched to a gene: 9. The CDR3 has 17 amino acids. Germline CDR1 reads MNHEY; CDR2 reads SVGAGI. CDR3: CASSSPRGGTSTDTQYF. CDR3 nucleotides: TGTGCCAGCAGTTCCCCCCGGGGGGGGACAAGCACAGATACGCAGTATTTT.

This clonotype was recorded at least ten times. V usage is TRBV7-9 and J usage is TRBJ1-1; TRBD1 agrees at 7 bases. Per germline, CDR1 SEHNR and CDR2 FQNEAQ (reference sequence). J lost 8 bases, V lost 0 bases, and 12 bases had no gene match. The length of the CDR3 is 16 residues. CDR3 region: CASSLAGGEGAREAFF. The DNA for the CDR3 is TGTGCCAGCAGCTTAGCGGGGGGCGAGGGGGCTCGCGAAGCTTTCTTT.

In its sample, this clonotype was seen many times. V is TRBV7-2 and J is TRBJ2-2; D remains ambiguous. The germline V and J ends were trimmed by 0 bases and 5 bases, with 10 bases remaining between them. The germline V gene encodes CDR1 SGHTA and CDR2 FQGNSA. The CDR3 contains 15 residues. The CDR3 bases are TGTGCCAGCAGCTTAGCGGCCCAGGAGACCGGGGAGCTGTTTTTT. It codes for CASSLAAQETGELFF.

This clonotype was seen repeatedly, ten times or more. CDR3 protein: CATTYTGGNIQYF. The DNA of the CDR3 is TGTGCCACCACATATACGGGGGGGAACATTCAGTACTTC. The chain couples TRBV11-2 to TRBJ2-4, with TRBD2 matching over 8 bases. The CDR3 totals 13 residues. V shed 10 bases, J shed 7 bases, and the junction held 9 bases outside the gene matches. Germline V lookup: CDR1 SGHAT, CDR2 FQNNGV.

The table lists this clonotype with many counts. The chain recombines TRBV7-2 with TRBJ2-1; D gene ambiguous. Trimming took 0 bases from V and 8 from J, leaving 14 bases between them. CDR1 and CDR2 from the germline V gene are SGHTA and FQGNSA. CDR3 length equals 15 residues. As DNA, the CDR3 is TGTGCCAGCAGCTTAGCCTCCGGGTCTGGATATGAGCAGTTCTTC. Translating gives CASSLASGSGYEQFF.

This clonotype was observed at least ten times. The gene calls are TRBV27 and TRBJ2-7, with 8 bases fitting TRBD1. The CDR3 consists of 13 residues. Germline values: CDR1 MNHEY, CDR2 SMNVEV (reference sequence). V shed 6 bases and J 5 bases; nucleotides not matched to a gene: 6. The CDR3 protein is CASSSDRANEQYF. The DNA of the CDR3 is TGTGCCAGCAGCTCGGACAGGGCTAACGAGCAGTACTTC.

This clonotype appeared a few times. The J gene is TRBJ2-1, the V gene TRBV20-1, with a weak D call TRBD2 (6 bases). Trimming pared 2 bases from V and 0 bases from J, leaving 11 bases between. The CDR3 length is 15 residues. Germline V gives CDR1 DFQATT, CDR2 SNEGSKA (reference sequence). The CDR3 reads CSARPSVSSYNEQFF. The CDR3 nucleotides are TGCAGTGCTAGACCTAGCGTGAGCTCCTACAATGAGCAGTTCTTC.

Many counts were recorded for this clonotype. The rearrangement joins TRBV7-2 to TRBJ2-7; D is unresolved. V lost 1 base and J lost 0, with 10 bases in between. The CDR3 runs to 15 residues. The germline gives CDR1 SGHTA, CDR2 FQGNSA. The chain's CDR3 is CASSLVRRSSYEQYF. The DNA for the CDR3 is TGTGCCAGCAGCTTAGTTCGCAGGAGCTCCTACGAGCAGTACTTC.

In its sample, this clonotype was seen many times. The genes are TRBV6-2 or TRBV6-3 and TRBJ2-3; 12 bases agree with TRBD1. Germline CDR1 MNHEY, CDR2 SVGEGT. The CDR3 is 14 amino acids. V lost 6 bases and J lost 7; bases outside the gene matches: 5. CDR3 sequence reads: CASSPGQGAYTQYF. CDR3 in DNA: TGTGCCAGCAGCCCGGGACAGGGGGCTTATACGCAGTATTTT.

The chain employs TRBV2 and TRBJ2-2; the match to TRBD1 covers 7 bases. The germline gives CDR1 SNHLY, CDR2 FYNNEI. The V segment lost 2 bases and the J segment 0 bases; nucleotides outside the gene matches: 3. The CDR3 sequence is 16 residues long. This CDR3 is CASSETQGANTGELFF. CDR3 nucleotide sequence: TGTGCCAGCAGTGAAACGCAGGGGGCGAACACCGGGGAGCTGTTTTTT.